What follows are 32 T cell receptor beta chains derived from one specimen sequenced in a study of response to subunit inactivated influenza vaccine (dated by TCRdb to the late 2010s). Library prep was done by RT-PCR. The sequencer listed for this sample is Illumina HiSeq 2500. The public reads were reanalyzed by TCRdb: fastp trimming at Q25, MiXCR alignment, in-frame beta chains only. Rows with one shared CDR3 protein collapse into an entry with the most common genes and DNA. Within this sample are roughly 500,000 distinct CDR3 sequences, with around 25% of them counted one time only. The biggest ten clones account for over 1.5% of the sample. Sequences were derived from CD4+ T cells sorted from PBMCs, sampled 5 days after vaccination. The receptors derive from a man aged 45-65 years who received an inactivated influenza vaccine. Donor details come from another sample of the same person, matched by shared clones.

The chain is built from TRBV7-2 and TRBJ2-3; the D is unclear. CDR3 length: 14 residues. Trimming stripped 5 bases from V and 0 bases from J, with 9 bases between. Germline CDR1 is SGHTA and CDR2 is FQGNSA. The DNA for the CDR3 is TGTGCCAGCAGCGTAGACACTAGCACAGATACGCAGTATTTT. This gives the protein CASSVDTSTDTQYF.

This clonotype was recorded a few times. The chain employs TRBV10-3 and TRBJ2-1; 13 bases map to TRBD2. The CDR3 has 16 residues. V shed 4 bases, J shed 5 bases, and the junction held 5 bases outside the gene matches. CDR1 and CDR2 from the germline V gene are ENHRY and SYGVKD. The CDR3 loop is CAISGGLAGTHNEQFF. For the CDR3, the DNA is TGTGCCATCAGTGGGGGACTAGCGGGAACCCACAATGAGCAGTTCTTC.

CDR3 in amino acids: CASRLDRVWEKLFF. In DNA, the CDR3 is TGTGCCAGCAGACTCGACAGGGTTTGGGAAAAACTGTTTTTT. The rearrangement uses TRBV12-3 or TRBV12-4 and TRBJ1-4, with 7 bases that match TRBD1. The trim removed 6 bases at V and 8 bases at J, leaving 9 bases unmatched. This CDR3 contains 14 residues.

The rearrangement links TRBV7-9 to TRBJ1-6; no clear D. The germline V and J ends were trimmed by 5 bases and 2 bases, with 13 bases remaining between them. Germline CDR1 SEHNR, CDR2 FQNEAQ (reference sequence). The CDR3 is 16 residues long. This CDR3 reads CASSPRGGAYNSPLHF. In nucleotides, the CDR3 is TGTGCCAGCAGCCCCCGAGGTGGAGCCTATAATTCACCCCTCCACTTT.

The chain employs TRBV6-2 or TRBV6-3 and TRBJ2-2; the D is unclear. Trimming cost V 8 bases and J 8 bases, with 12 bases left between them. Germline V gene data show CDR1 as MNHEY and CDR2 as SVGEGT. CDR3 length: 12 residues. The CDR3 sequence: CASRRLKGELFF. The DNA of the CDR3 is TGTGCCAGCCGAAGACTTAAGGGGGAGCTGTTTTTT.

V usage is TRBV18 and J usage is TRBJ2-4; TRBD1 agrees at 9 bases. This CDR3 spans 17 amino acids. The V segment lost 3 bases and the J segment 2 bases; nucleotides outside the gene matches: 8. CDR1 KGHSH and CDR2 LQKENI come from the germline V gene. This CDR3 is CASSPRWDRESKNIQYF. The CDR3 nucleotides read TGTGCCAGCTCACCTCGTTGGGACAGGGAATCCAAAAACATTCAGTACTTC.

This sequence joins TRBV7-9 and TRBJ2-1, with TRBD1 matching over 7 bases. CDR3 length: 15 residues. Germline V gene data show CDR1 as SEHNR and CDR2 as FQNEAQ (reference sequence). The V and J ends lost 5 bases and 0 bases, in that order; junction bases with no gene match: 4. The CDR3 sequence is CASSPQGNSYNEQFF. DNA for the CDR3: TGTGCCAGCAGCCCACAGGGGAACTCCTACAATGAGCAGTTCTTC.

The rearrangement uses TRBV20-1 and TRBJ2-1, with 9 bases matching TRBD2. Germline V gives CDR1 DFQATT, CDR2 SNEGSKA (reference sequence). With 1 base clipped from V and 9 bases from J, the junction kept 10 bases outside the gene matches. The CDR3 totals 15 residues. The CDR3 spells CSARVRGRVAVEQFF. CDR3 DNA sequence: TGCAGTGCTAGAGTCCGCGGGAGGGTAGCGGTTGAGCAGTTCTTC.

For the CDR3, the DNA is TGTGCCAGCAGTGAAGGCAGAGAGAAGACCCAGTACTTC. Its protein product is CASSEGREKTQYF. The chain couples TRBV6-1 to TRBJ2-5; D unresolved. The CDR3 is 13 residues long. V dropped 1 base and J dropped 6 bases, with 9 bases sitting between them. In germline, CDR1 is MNHNS, CDR2 SASEGT.

Concerning this clonotype itself: A read error may explain this, as a much larger clone is one base away. This chain uses TRBV10-3 with TRBJ2-3; TRBD2 matches 7 bases. The CDR3 is 15 amino acids. Germline loops: CDR1 ENHRY, CDR2 SYGVKD. V lost 6 bases to trimming and J lost 2 bases; unmatched junction nucleotides: 8. The CDR3 DNA reads as TGTGCCATCAGCGCCTCAGGGACTACCACAGATACGCAGTATTTT. The encoded protein is CAISASGTTTDTQYF.

The chain is built from TRBV20-1 and TRBJ2-1, with TRBD1 matching over 12 bases. After removal of 2 bases from V and 6 bases from J, the junction contained 5 bases not matched to a gene. The CDR3 has 15 amino acids. From germline, CDR1 is DFQATT and CDR2 SNEGSKA (reference sequence). The CDR3 reads CSARWGQGALNEQFF. CDR3 nucleotides: TGCAGTGCTAGATGGGGACAGGGGGCGCTCAATGAGCAGTTCTTC.

This clonotype was seen a handful of times. This sequence joins TRBV20-1 and TRBJ2-7, with D possibly being TRBD2 (6 bases). The germline V and J ends were trimmed by 2 bases and 2 bases, with 16 bases remaining between them. CDR3 size: 15 residues. CDR1 DFQATT and CDR2 SNEGSKA come from the germline V gene (reference sequence). CDR3 sequence reads: CSARPLQRATYEQYF. CDR3 sequence (DNA): TGCAGTGCTAGACCCCTCCAGCGGGCAACCTACGAGCAGTACTTC.

This rearrangement joins TRBV12-3 or TRBV12-4 to TRBJ2-3; TRBD1 matches at 11 bases. Trimming removed 6 bases from V and 4 bases from J; junction bases left unmatched: 9. The length of the CDR3 is 16 residues. CDR3 nucleotide sequence: TGTGCCAGCAGCGGGTGGACAGGGGGCCGGTCAGATACGCAGTATTTT. It translates to CASSGWTGGRSDTQYF.

This clonotype was detected only a few times. This chain connects TRBV24-1 to TRBJ2-1; 11 nucleotides match TRBD2. Trimming took 9 bases from V and 8 from J; bases not matched to a gene: 14. CDR3 length: 16 residues. Germline assignment: CDR1 KGHDR and CDR2 SFDVKD. The CDR3 reads CATGTSGNTGGYEQFF. CDR3 bases: TGTGCCACCGGGACTAGCGGAAACACCGGGGGGTATGAGCAGTTCTTC.

This clonotype was found once. No conserved phenylalanine or tryptophan ends this CDR3, so it is likely a read error. This chain joins TRBV12-3 or TRBV12-4 and TRBJ2-3; TRBD2 matches 11 bases. The CDR3 contains 16 residues. The J segment lost 9 bases and the V segment lost 5 bases, leaving 13 bases of the junction unmatched. DNA for the CDR3: TGTGCCAGCAGTACATATCTTAGCGGGGGGGCCACCACGCAGTATTAT. It translates to CASSTYLSGGATTQYY.

V is TRBV5-1 and J is TRBJ2-2; either TRBD1 or TRBD2 may fit D (6 bases each). CDR3 length equals 17 residues. Trimming shortened V by 0 bases and J by 6 bases, and 18 bases separated the two germline ends. Germline V CDR1 and CDR2: SGHRS, YFSETQ. Here the CDR3 reads CASSLVPSGAEPGELFF. In DNA form, the CDR3 reads TGCGCCAGCAGCTTGGTACCTTCGGGGGCCGAGCCCGGGGAGCTGTTTTTT.

CDR3 amino acids: CASSIDRARGEQYF. CDR3 nucleotide sequence: TGTGCCAGCAGTATAGACAGGGCTCGCGGCGAGCAGTACTTC. This sequence joins TRBV3-1 and TRBJ2-7, with 7 bases matching TRBD1. Trimming removed 6 bases from V and 6 bases from J; junction bases left unmatched: 11. The CDR3 loop spans 14 amino acids. Germline V gene data show CDR1 as LGHDT and CDR2 as YNNKEL (reference sequence).

In its sample, this clonotype was seen a few times. V usage is TRBV10-3 and J usage is TRBJ2-7, with 10 bases fitting TRBD2. Germline V gene lookup returns CDR1 ENHRY and CDR2 SYGVKD. The CDR3 is 18 residues long. V lost 4 bases to trimming and J lost 1 base; unmatched junction nucleotides: 13. Here the CDR3 reads CAISVGLAGAVQSYEQYF. Written as DNA, the CDR3 is TGTGCCATCAGTGTCGGCCTAGCGGGAGCGGTTCAGTCCTACGAGCAGTACTTC.

This clonotype was detected a few times. The chain links TRBV6-1 to TRBJ2-3; 15 bases are shared with TRBD2. The junction had 4 bases not matched to a gene; V was cut back by 6 bases and J by 6 bases. CDR1 is MNHNS, CDR2 SASEGT, per germline. This CDR3 has 15 amino acids. CDR3 in DNA: TGTGCCAGCAGCAGGACTAGCGGGGGGGTGGATACGCAGTATTTT. It codes for CASSRTSGGVDTQYF.

CDR3 nucleotides: TGTGCCAGCAGCCACTCTAGCGGGAGGTCTAGCACAGATACGCAGTATTTT. Protein: CASSHSSGRSSTDTQYF. V is TRBV4-2 and J is TRBJ2-3, with TRBD2 identical over 11 bases. CDR3 length equals 17 residues. After removal of 3 bases from V and 0 bases from J, the junction contained 5 bases not matched to a gene. CDR1 and CDR2 (germline): LGHNA, YNFKEQ.

This clonotype was seen ten or more times. V and J are TRBV12-3 or TRBV12-4 and TRBJ2-5, with 7 bases that match TRBD1. This CDR3 contains 13 residues. The J segment lost 3 bases and the V segment lost 6 bases, leaving 4 bases of the junction unmatched. The CDR3 region is CASRRGTEETQYF. The CDR3, as DNA: TGTGCCAGCAGACGAGGGACAGAAGAGACCCAGTACTTC.

This clonotype occurred once. One junction end does not reproduce the germline sequence, and a read error may be involved. Written as DNA, the CDR3 is TGTGCTAGCAGCTTCTCAGGGACGGAGACCCAGTACTTC. It specifies CASSFSGTETQYF. The chain uses TRBV7-7 and TRBJ2-5, with D perhaps assigned TRBD1 or TRBD2 (5 bases each). Germline CDR1 reads SSHAT; CDR2 reads FNYEAQ (reference sequence). The CDR3 extends over 13 amino acids.

This clonotype was picked up a small number of times. The chain links TRBV24-1 to TRBJ1-2, with 7 bases lining up with TRBD1. V gave up 1 base and J gave up 6 bases; unmatched junction bases: 4. The CDR3 spans 14 residues. CDR1 and CDR2 from the germline V gene are KGHDR and SFDVKD. CDR3 nucleotide sequence: TGTGCCACCAGTGATTTAGACAGGGTCGATGGCTACACCTTC. This sequence encodes CATSDLDRVDGYTF.

This chain links TRBV7-2 with TRBJ1-5, with a possible D match to TRBD1 (6 bases). Trimming removed 6 bases at V and 3 bases at J, with 12 bases between. The CDR3 has 14 amino acids. The germline V gene encodes CDR1 SGHTA and CDR2 FQGNSA. CDR3 sequence (DNA): TGTGCCAGCAGTCGGGACACTTCCAATCAGCCCCAGCATTTT. Its translation: CASSRDTSNQPQHF.

This clonotype turned up a few times. The chain couples TRBV10-3 to TRBJ2-1, with 9 positions matching TRBD2. This CDR3 region has 16 residues. The trim removed 1 base at V and 2 bases at J, leaving 3 bases unmatched. Germline V gene lookup returns CDR1 ENHRY and CDR2 SYGVKD. CDR3 nucleotide sequence: TGTGCCATCAGTGAGTGGGCTAGCGGGACCTACAATGAGCAGTTCTTC. Translation: CAISEWASGTYNEQFF.

This clonotype was detected only a few times. This chain links TRBV18 with TRBJ1-1; no clear D gene. Trimming took 0 bases from V and 0 from J, leaving 11 bases between them. This CDR3 spans 16 amino acids. Germline V CDR1 and CDR2: KGHSH, LQKENI. CDR3 protein: CASSPPSGNMNTEAFF. DNA for the CDR3: TGTGCCAGCTCACCACCGAGTGGGAACATGAACACTGAAGCTTTCTTT.

This clonotype was seen repeatedly, ten times or more. The chain employs TRBV7-9 and TRBJ1-1; 8 nucleotides line up with TRBD1. Trimming cost V 5 bases and J 4 bases; bases outside gene matches: 0. Per the germline V gene, CDR1 is SEHNR and CDR2 is FQNEAQ (reference sequence). CDR3 size: 12 residues. CDR3: CASSTGGTEAFF. CDR3 nucleotides: TGTGCCAGCAGCACAGGGGGCACTGAAGCTTTCTTT.

This clonotype was seen a handful of times. J is TRBJ1-1 and V is TRBV5-1; D remains ambiguous. Trimming removed 0 bases from V and 4 bases from J, with 13 bases in between. CDR1 and CDR2 (germline): SGHRS, YFSETQ. This CDR3 has 15 residues. The CDR3 coding sequence is TGCGCCAGCAGCTTGGCAGGCAGTTTGGGCACTGAAGCTTTCTTT. It is translated as CASSLAGSLGTEAFF.

This clonotype was seen more than once but under ten times. The chain recombines TRBV2 with TRBJ2-5; TRBD1 agrees at 7 bases. V was clipped by 6 bases and J by 5 bases; unmatched bases: 12. Germline V lookup: CDR1 SNHLY, CDR2 FYNNEI. The CDR3 has 15 residues. CDR3 in amino acids: CASRGDRQGFETQYF. CDR3 sequence (DNA): TGTGCCAGCAGGGGCGACCGACAGGGATTCGAGACCCAGTACTTC.

The chain employs TRBV20-1 and TRBJ2-1; D remains ambiguous. The germline CDR1 and CDR2 sequences are DFQATT and SNEGSKA (reference sequence). V was pared by 6 bases and J by 6 bases, with 18 bases between. This CDR3 spans 14 amino acids. CDR3 protein: CSAIRAGIGNEQFF. CDR3 coding DNA: TGCAGTGCCATTAGGGCTGGAATTGGCAATGAGCAGTTCTTC.

The chain employs TRBV11-2 and TRBJ2-7; a weak D match, TRBD1 (5 bases). Germline V gene data show CDR1 as SGHAT and CDR2 as FQNNGV. V lost 4 bases and J 2 bases, leaving 15 bases between the germline ends. The length of the CDR3 is 15 residues. DNA of the CDR3: TGTGCCAGCAGCTCACCTAACCAGGGTACCTACGAGCAGTACTTC. Its translation is CASSSPNQGTYEQYF.

V gene TRBV11-2 combines with J gene TRBJ2-3; the match to TRBD2 covers 13 bases. The germline gives CDR1 SGHAT, CDR2 FQNNGV. V shed 4 bases and J 2 bases; nucleotides not matched to a gene: 12. The CDR3 sequence is 19 residues long. The CDR3 sequence: CASSSGLAGETVYTDTQYF. The DNA of the CDR3 is TGTGCCAGCAGCTCAGGACTAGCGGGGGAAACGGTTTACACAGATACGCAGTATTTT.